Below, 2 T cell receptor beta chains from the same sample are listed, as sequenced in a study of OX40 agonist ivuxolimab in advanced cancers. Clones were sequenced by immunoSEQ multiplex PCR, and TCRdb holds only the in-frame ones, with some missing. This sample has tens of thousands of clones, with around 90% found just once. This specimen was CD4+ or CD8+ T cells sorted from blood, taken in a trial of the OX40 agonist ivuxolimab. The receptors stem from an adult with an advanced solid tumor such as melanoma, head and neck, liver or kidney cancer.

As for this clone: This sample also contains other DNA sequences that code for the same CDR3. The chain uses TRBV18 and TRBJ2-7, with TRBD2 as a possible D gene (5 bases). The germline V gene encodes CDR1 KGHSH and CDR2 LQKENI. The V gene lost 3 bases and the J gene lost 0 bases, with 6 bases spanning the gap. The CDR3 has 13 residues. This CDR3 is CASSPGSSYEQYF. Written as DNA, the CDR3 is TGTGCCAGCTCACCTGGGAGCTCCTACGAGCAGTACTTC.

V usage is TRBV19 and J usage is TRBJ2-1; TRBD2 might be the D (6 bases). V lost 11 bases to trimming and J lost 2 bases, with 19 bases between them. Germline V gene data show CDR1 as LNHDA and CDR2 as SQIVND (reference sequence). The CDR3 contains 15 residues. The CDR3: CASQEGTLPYNEQFF. CDR3 in DNA: TGTGCCTCCCAAGAGGGGACTTTGCCCTACAATGAGCAGTTCTTC.